This entry features one T cell receptor (beta chain) sequence. This sample was included in a study of blood T cell repertoires in COVID-19. Study in general: COVID-19 samples, acute and convalescent, were from the United States, Italy and Spain. PBMCs, B-cell-depleted T cells, or T cells were the source of the cDNA or gDNA that made up the material.

Living in about two dozen US areas, the participants were between about 18 and 100 years of age. Each recovered donor of Cohort 3 presented with two negative PCRs, clearance, or symptom resolution. The length of the CDR3 is 14 residues. Germline values: CDR1 SGHTS, CDR2 YDEGEE. V gave up 4 bases and J gave up 0 bases, with 11 bases separating them. Clones were read by immunoSEQ multiplex PCR, and TCRdb kept only the in-frame ones, dropping some. The sample carries 450,000 to 500,000 clones, about 85% recorded once. Sequencing used PBMCs or T cells enriched from blood (not recorded which). The V and J genes are TRBV5-8 and TRBJ2-7; D call uncertain. The sequence came from a woman under 30 who had recovered from COVID-19. The CDR3 loop reads CASSPTSGSYEQYF. CDR3 DNA: TGTGCCAGCAGCCCCACTTCGGGCTCCTACGAGCAGTACTTC.